Below, 15 T cell receptor beta chains from the same sample are listed, as sequenced in a study of T-cell memory formation after mild COVID-19. TCRdb recomputed calls from the 5' RACE reads with MiXCR, one row per CDR3 protein. The top ten hold roughly 7.7% of the sample, which has 530,000 or so distinct CDR3 sequences, roughly a sixth seen once. Input material: PBMCs or a T cell subset sorted from them (not recorded which). Receptor source: an adult woman who had mild COVID-19 (a few samples of this study predate the infection). Cell type and time point are not known.

V and J are TRBV4-2 and TRBJ2-5; tentative D call: TRBD2 (5 bases). This CDR3 spans 14 amino acids. Germline CDR1 reads LGHNA; CDR2 reads YNFKEQ. Trimming took off 4 bases at V and 5 bases at J, with 14 bases between the two ends. CDR3 region: CASSPKGGTETQYF. The DNA of the CDR3 is TGTGCCAGCAGCCCGAAAGGAGGAACGGAGACCCAGTACTTC.

The chain uses TRBV20-1 and TRBJ2-5, with a possible D match to TRBD2 (7 bases). V lost 3 bases, J lost 4 bases, and 18 bases lay in between. Germline V gene sequence: CDR1 DFQATT, CDR2 SNEGSKA (reference sequence). The CDR3 covers 15 residues. The CDR3 spells CSASIGGRLLETQYF. The CDR3, as DNA: TGCAGTGCTAGCATCGGGGGGCGATTGTTAGAGACCCAGTACTTC.

This clonotype occurred a few times. The J gene is TRBJ1-5, the V gene TRBV6-1; 7 bases map to TRBD1. V trimming: 4 bases; J trimming: 4 bases; junction bases outside the gene matches: 7. The CDR3 has 15 residues. Per the germline V gene, CDR1 is MNHNS and CDR2 is SASEGT. The CDR3 reads CASSVAGGRNQPQHF. For the CDR3, the DNA is TGTGCCAGCAGTGTGGCAGGGGGTAGAAATCAGCCCCAGCATTTT.

The rearrangement uses TRBV5-1 and TRBJ1-1; 7 bases match TRBD1. CDR3 length equals 13 residues. The V and J ends lost 8 bases and 1 base, in that order; junction bases with no gene match: 5. Germline V gene sequence: CDR1 SGHRS, CDR2 YFSETQ. In DNA form, the CDR3 reads TGCGCCAGTGCCGGGACAGCGAACACTGAAGCTTTCTTT. Protein sequence: CASAGTANTEAFF.

This clonotype showed up many times. The rearrangement joins TRBV24-1 to TRBJ2-1, with D possibly matching TRBD1 (6 bases). The ends were cut back, 6 bases at V and 7 bases at J, with 9 bases in the middle. This CDR3 is 12 amino acids long. Per germline, CDR1 KGHDR and CDR2 SFDVKD. The CDR3 sequence: CATSRGNNEQFF. In DNA form, the CDR3 reads TGTGCCACCAGTAGGGGGAATAATGAGCAGTTCTTC.

The V call is TRBV2, the J call TRBJ1-6; D possibly corresponds to TRBD1 (5 bases). This CDR3 has 15 amino acids. Germline-derived CDR1 and CDR2 are SNHLY and FYNNEI. Trimming pared 5 bases from V and 6 bases from J, leaving 14 bases between. Here the CDR3 reads CASSRAGGSNSPLHF. The CDR3 nucleotides read TGTGCCAGCAGTCGGGCGGGGGGTAGTAATTCACCCCTCCACTTT. Full variable domain (remainder filled in from reference TRBV2 and TRBJ1-6): EPEVTQTPSHQVTQMGQEVILRCVPISNHLYFYWYRQILGQKVEFLVSFYNNEISEKSEIFDDQFSVERPDGSNFTLKIRSTKLEDSAMYFCASSRAGGSNSPLHFGNGTRLTVT.

Only a few counts were recorded for this clonotype. This chain connects TRBV7-9 to TRBJ2-1, with 9 bases aligning to TRBD2. This CDR3 contains 18 residues. Germline V gene lookup returns CDR1 SEHNR and CDR2 FQNEAQ (reference sequence). V lost 5 bases and J lost 5; bases outside the gene matches: 16. CDR3 DNA: TGTGCCAGCAGCGCCAGGACTATTGCGGGAGGGCCGCACAATGAGCAGTTCTTC. Protein product: CASSARTIAGGPHNEQFF.

The genes are TRBV4-1 and TRBJ2-5; 8 bases are a match to TRBD1. V gave up 4 bases and J gave up 5 bases; unmatched junction bases: 15. Germline V lookup: CDR1 MGHRA, CDR2 YSYEKL. The CDR3 consists of 17 residues. The CDR3 region has the DNA TGCGCCAGCAGCCTCTTCCCCGGACAGGGTGTGGTGGAGACCCAGTACTTC. This translates into CASSLFPGQGVVETQYF.

This clonotype has more than one count but fewer than ten. The chain recombines TRBV10-3 with TRBJ2-7; D gene uncertain. V was cut by 5 bases and J by 0 bases, with 5 bases left in between. Germline CDR1 and CDR2: ENHRY and SYGVKD. The CDR3 has 12 amino acids. CDR3 sequence (DNA): TGTGCCATCAGTACAAACTCCTACGAGCAGTACTTC. Its translation: CAISTNSYEQYF.

The chain has TRBV29-1 and TRBJ2-5; 9 nucleotides match TRBD2. The CDR3 covers 16 residues. With V trimmed by 3 bases and J by 4 bases, 12 bases remained unmatched. Germline V gives CDR1 SQVTM, CDR2 ANQGSEA. This CDR3 is CSVDGFRASGAETQYF. In nucleotides, the CDR3 is TGCAGCGTTGATGGTTTTAGGGCTAGCGGGGCAGAGACCCAGTACTTC.

The chain links TRBV4-2 to TRBJ2-5, with D tentatively TRBD1 (5 bases). CDR1 is LGHNA and CDR2 is YNFKEQ in the germline V gene. Deletions cut 2 bases from V and 2 bases from J, with 9 bases between. The CDR3 spans 14 residues. The CDR3 sequence: CASSQSDSQETQYF. CDR3 nucleotide sequence: TGTGCCAGCAGCCAAAGCGACAGTCAAGAGACCCAGTACTTC.

The J gene is TRBJ1-1, the V gene TRBV7-2; tentatively, D is TRBD1 (5 bases). V was cut by 5 bases and J by 0 bases, with 13 bases left in between. The CDR3 covers 15 residues. CDR1 and CDR2 (germline): SGHTA, FQGNSA. In DNA form, the CDR3 reads TGTGCCAGCAGCCCAAATGGGGGGGTGAACACTGAAGCTTTCTTT. This encodes CASSPNGGVNTEAFF.

The V call is TRBV29-1, the J call TRBJ1-1; 10 positions agree with TRBD1. Germline V gives CDR1 SQVTM, CDR2 ANQGSEA. Trimming took 3 bases from V and 4 from J; bases not matched to a gene: 5. The CDR3 is made up of 14 amino acids. CDR3 sequence: CSVEAGQGGTEAFF. The CDR3 coding sequence is TGCAGCGTTGAGGCAGGACAGGGGGGCACTGAAGCTTTCTTT. The variable domain in full, with the rest retrieved from reference TRBV29-1 and TRBJ1-1, is SAVISQKPSRDICQRGTSLTIQCQVDSQVTMMFWYRQQPGQSLTLIATANQGSEATYESGFVIDKFPISRPNLTFSTLTVSNMSPEDSSIYLCSVEAGQGGTEAFFGQGTRLTVV.

In DNA form, the CDR3 reads TGTGCCAGCAGCCGTAAACGGACTAGCGGGCCGCTATTTCCCTACAATGAGCAGTTCTTC. Its translation is CASSRKRTSGPLFPYNEQFF. The V and J genes are TRBV7-2 and TRBJ2-1; 11 nucleotides line up with TRBD2. The CDR3 totals 20 residues. The ends lost 5 bases at V and 2 bases at J; junction bases unmatched: 17. From germline, CDR1 is SGHTA and CDR2 FQGNSA.

This clonotype was recorded a few times. The rearrangement joins TRBV12-3 or TRBV12-4 to TRBJ1-2; TRBD1 agrees at 8 bases. The CDR3 consists of 16 residues. Trimming at V came to 5 bases and at J to 3 bases, leaving 11 bases not matched to a gene. The CDR3 loop is CASSSAYRGIDYGYTF. CDR3 in DNA: TGTGCCAGCAGTAGCGCGTACAGGGGGATCGACTATGGCTACACCTTC.